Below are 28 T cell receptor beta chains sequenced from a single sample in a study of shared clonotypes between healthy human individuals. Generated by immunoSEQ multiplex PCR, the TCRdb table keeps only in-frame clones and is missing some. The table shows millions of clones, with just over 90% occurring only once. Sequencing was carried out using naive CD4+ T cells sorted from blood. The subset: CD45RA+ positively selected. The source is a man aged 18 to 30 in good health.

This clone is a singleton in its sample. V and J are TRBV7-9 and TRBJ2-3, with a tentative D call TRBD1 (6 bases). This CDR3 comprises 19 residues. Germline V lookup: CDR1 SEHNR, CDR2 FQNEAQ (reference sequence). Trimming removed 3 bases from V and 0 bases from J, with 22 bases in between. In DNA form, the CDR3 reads TGTGCCAGCAGCTTTCAGGGGAACAGGGATGACACTAGCACAGATACGCAGTATTTT. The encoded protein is CASSFQGNRDDTSTDTQYF.

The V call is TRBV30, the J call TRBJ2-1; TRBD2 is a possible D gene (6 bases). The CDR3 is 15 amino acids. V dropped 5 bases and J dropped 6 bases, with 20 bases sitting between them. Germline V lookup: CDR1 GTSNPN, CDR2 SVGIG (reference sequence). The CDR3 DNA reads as TGTGCCTGGTTCTACGGGACTTTCTCCGGCAATGAGCAGTTCTTC. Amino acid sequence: CAWFYGTFSGNEQFF.

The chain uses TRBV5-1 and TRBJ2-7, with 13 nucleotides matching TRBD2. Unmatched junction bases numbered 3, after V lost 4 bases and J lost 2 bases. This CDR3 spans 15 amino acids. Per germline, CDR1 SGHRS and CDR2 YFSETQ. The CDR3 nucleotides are TGCGCCAGCAGCGCCGGACTAGCGGGGGCCTACGAGCAGTACTTC. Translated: CASSAGLAGAYEQYF.

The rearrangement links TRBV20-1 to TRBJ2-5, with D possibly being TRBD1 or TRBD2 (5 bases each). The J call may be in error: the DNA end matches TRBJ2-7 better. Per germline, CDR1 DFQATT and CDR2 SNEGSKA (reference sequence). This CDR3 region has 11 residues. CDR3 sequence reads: CSAANGGEQYF. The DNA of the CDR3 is TGCAGTGCTGCGAATGGGGGCGAGCAGTACTTC.

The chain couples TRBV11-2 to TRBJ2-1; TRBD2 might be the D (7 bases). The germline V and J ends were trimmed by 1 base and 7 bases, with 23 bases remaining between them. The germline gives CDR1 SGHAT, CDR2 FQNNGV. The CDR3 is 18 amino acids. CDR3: CASSLAGLRGPKGNEQFF. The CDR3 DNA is TGTGCCAGCAGCTTAGCGGGCTTGCGGGGGCCGAAGGGGAATGAGCAGTTCTTC.

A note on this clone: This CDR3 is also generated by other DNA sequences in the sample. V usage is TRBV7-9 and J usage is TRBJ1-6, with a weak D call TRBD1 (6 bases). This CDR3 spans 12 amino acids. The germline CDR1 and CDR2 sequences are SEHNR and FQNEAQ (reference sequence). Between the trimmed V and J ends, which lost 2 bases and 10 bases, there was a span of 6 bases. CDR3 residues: CASSLQGSPLHF. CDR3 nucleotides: TGTGCCAGCAGCTTACAGGGGTCACCCCTCCACTTT.

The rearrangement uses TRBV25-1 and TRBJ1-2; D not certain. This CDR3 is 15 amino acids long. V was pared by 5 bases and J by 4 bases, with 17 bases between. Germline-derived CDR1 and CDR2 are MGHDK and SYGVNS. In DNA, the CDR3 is TGTGCCAGCAGTAGAATCGGGCAGTCTTTCTATGGCTACACCTTC. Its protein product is CASSRIGQSFYGYTF.

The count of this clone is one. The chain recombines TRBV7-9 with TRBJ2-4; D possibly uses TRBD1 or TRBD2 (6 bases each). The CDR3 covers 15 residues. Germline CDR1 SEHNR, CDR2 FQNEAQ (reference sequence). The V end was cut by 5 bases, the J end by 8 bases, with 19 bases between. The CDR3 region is CASSAYRGPRDIQYF. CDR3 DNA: TGTGCCAGCAGCGCGTACCGGGGGCCGCGGGACATTCAGTACTTC.

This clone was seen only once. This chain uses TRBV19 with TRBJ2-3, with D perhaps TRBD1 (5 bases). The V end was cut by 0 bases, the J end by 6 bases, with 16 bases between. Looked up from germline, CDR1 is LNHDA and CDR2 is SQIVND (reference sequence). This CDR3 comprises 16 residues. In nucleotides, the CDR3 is TGTGCCAGTAGTATAGAGGTGTTTGACAGTTCCGATACGCAGTATTTT. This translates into CASSIEVFDSSDTQYF.

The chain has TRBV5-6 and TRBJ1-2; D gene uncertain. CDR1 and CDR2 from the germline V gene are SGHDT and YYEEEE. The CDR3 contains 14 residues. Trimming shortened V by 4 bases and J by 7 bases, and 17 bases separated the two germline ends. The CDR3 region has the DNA TGTGCCAGCAGCCCTCGGTTGGGAGGCGCTGGCTACACCTTC. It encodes CASSPRLGGAGYTF. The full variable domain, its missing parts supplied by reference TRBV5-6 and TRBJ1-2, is DAGVTQSPTHLIKTRGQQVTLRCSPKSGHDTVSWYQQALGQGPQFIFQYYEEEERQRGNFPDRFSGHQFPNYSSELNVNALLLGDSALYLCASSPRLGGAGYTFGSGTRLTVV.

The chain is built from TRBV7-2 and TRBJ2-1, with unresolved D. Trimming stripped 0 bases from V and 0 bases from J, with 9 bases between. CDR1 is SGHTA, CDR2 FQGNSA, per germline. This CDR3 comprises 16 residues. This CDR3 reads CASSLALLSSYNEQFF. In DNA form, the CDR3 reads TGTGCCAGCAGCTTAGCGCTCTTAAGCTCCTACAATGAGCAGTTCTTC.

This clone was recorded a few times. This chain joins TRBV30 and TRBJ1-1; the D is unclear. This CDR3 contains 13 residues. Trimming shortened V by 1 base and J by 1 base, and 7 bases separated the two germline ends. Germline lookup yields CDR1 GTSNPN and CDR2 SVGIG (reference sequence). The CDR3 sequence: CAWSAVWNTEAFF. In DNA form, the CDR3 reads TGTGCCTGGAGTGCTGTTTGGAACACTGAAGCTTTCTTT.

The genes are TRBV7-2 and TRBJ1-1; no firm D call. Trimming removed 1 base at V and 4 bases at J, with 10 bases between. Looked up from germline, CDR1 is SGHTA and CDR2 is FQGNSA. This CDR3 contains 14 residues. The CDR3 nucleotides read TGTGCCAGCAGCTTAGTGATTCAGATCACTGAAGCTTTCTTT. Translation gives CASSLVIQITEAFF.

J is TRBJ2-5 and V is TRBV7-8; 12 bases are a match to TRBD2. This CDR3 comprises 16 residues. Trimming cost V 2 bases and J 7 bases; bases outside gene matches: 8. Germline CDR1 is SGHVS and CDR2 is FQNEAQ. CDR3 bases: TGTGCCAGCAGCTTATCCGGGACTAGCGGGTCTGGGACCCAGTACTTC. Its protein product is CASSLSGTSGSGTQYF.

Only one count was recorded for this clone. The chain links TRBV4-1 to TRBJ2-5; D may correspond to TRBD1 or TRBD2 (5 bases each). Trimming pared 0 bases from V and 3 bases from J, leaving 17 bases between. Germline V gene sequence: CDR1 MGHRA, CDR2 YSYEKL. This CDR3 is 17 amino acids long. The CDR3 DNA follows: TGCGCCAGCAGCCAAGATAGGGCAACTAGGGGAGAAGAGACCCAGTACTTC. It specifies CASSQDRATRGEETQYF.

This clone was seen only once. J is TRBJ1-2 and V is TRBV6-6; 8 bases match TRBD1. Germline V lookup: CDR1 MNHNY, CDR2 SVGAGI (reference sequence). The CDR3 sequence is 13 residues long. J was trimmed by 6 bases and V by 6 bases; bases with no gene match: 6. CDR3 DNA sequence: TGTGCCAGCAGCGGCAGGGGGCAGGATGGCTACACCTTC. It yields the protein CASSGRGQDGYTF.

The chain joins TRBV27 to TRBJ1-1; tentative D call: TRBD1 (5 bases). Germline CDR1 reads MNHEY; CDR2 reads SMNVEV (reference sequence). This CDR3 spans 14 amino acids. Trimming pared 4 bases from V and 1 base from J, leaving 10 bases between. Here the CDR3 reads CASSSPGPNTEAFF. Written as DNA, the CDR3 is TGTGCCAGCAGTTCGCCGGGACCGAACACTGAAGCTTTCTTT.

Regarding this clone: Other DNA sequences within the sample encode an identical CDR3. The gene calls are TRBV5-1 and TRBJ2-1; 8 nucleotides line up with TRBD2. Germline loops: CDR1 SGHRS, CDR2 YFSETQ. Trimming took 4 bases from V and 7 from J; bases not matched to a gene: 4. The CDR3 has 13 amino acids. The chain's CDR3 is CASSGGLGNEQFF. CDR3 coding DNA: TGCGCCAGCAGCGGGGGACTAGGGAATGAGCAGTTCTTC.

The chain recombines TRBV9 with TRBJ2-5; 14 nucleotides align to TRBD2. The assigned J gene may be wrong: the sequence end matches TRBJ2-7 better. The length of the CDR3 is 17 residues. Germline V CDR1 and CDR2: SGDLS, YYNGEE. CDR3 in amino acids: CASSVAGLAGGLAEQYF. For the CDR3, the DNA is TGTGCCAGCAGCGTAGCTGGACTAGCGGGAGGATTGGCCGAGCAGTACTTC.

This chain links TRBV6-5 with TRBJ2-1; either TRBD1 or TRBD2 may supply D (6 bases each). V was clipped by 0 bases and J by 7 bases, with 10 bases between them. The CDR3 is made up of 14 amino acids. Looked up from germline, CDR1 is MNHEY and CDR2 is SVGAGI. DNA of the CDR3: TGTGCCAGCAGTTACTCTCAGGGGAGGAATGAGCAGTTCTTC. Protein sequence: CASSYSQGRNEQFF.

As DNA, the CDR3 is TGTGCCAGCAGCCAAATGATGGCAGGGGCCTATGGCTACACCTTC. It yields the protein CASSQMMAGAYGYTF. This chain links TRBV4-2 with TRBJ1-2; D possibly corresponds to TRBD1 (6 bases). This CDR3 is 15 amino acids long. Trimming cost V 2 bases and J 4 bases, with 14 bases left between them. CDR1 and CDR2 (germline): LGHNA, YNFKEQ.

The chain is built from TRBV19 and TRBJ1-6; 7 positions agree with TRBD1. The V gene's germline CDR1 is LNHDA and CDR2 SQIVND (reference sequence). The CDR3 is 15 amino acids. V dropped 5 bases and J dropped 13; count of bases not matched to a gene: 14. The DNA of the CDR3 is TGTGCCAGTAGTTCAGGACAGGCCCGGATAAATCCCCTCCACTTT. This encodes CASSSGQARINPLHF. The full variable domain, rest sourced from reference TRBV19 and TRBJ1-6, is DGGITQSPKYLFRKEGQNVTLSCEQNLNHDAMYWYRQDPGQGLRLIYYSQIVNDFQKGDIAEGYSVSREKKESFPLTVTSAQKNPTAFYLCASSSGQARINPLHFGNGTRLTVT.

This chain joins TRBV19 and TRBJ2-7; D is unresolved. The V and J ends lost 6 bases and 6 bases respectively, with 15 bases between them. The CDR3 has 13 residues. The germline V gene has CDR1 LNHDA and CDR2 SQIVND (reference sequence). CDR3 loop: CASRNIGAREQYF. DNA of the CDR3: TGTGCCAGTAGGAACATTGGAGCTCGCGAGCAGTACTTC.

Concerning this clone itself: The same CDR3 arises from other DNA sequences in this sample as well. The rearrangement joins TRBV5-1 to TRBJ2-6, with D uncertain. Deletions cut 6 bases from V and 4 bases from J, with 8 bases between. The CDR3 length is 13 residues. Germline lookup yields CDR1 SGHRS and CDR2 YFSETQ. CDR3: CASNPSGANVLTF. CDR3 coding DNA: TGCGCCAGCAACCCGTCCGGGGCCAACGTCCTGACTTTC.

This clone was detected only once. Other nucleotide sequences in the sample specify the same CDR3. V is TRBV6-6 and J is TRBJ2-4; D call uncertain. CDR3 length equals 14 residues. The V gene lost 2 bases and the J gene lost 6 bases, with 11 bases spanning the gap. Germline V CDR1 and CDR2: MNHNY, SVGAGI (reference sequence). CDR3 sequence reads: CASSYPGQGNIQYF. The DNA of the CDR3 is TGTGCCAGCAGTTACCCTGGGCAAGGAAACATTCAGTACTTC.

CDR3 bases: TGTGCCAGCAGCTTAGGGGGCAGGGAGTTGTCTGTTGTAAATGAGCAGTACTTC. Its protein is CASSLGGRELSVVNEQYF. The chain recombines TRBV7-6 with TRBJ2-7; TRBD1 or TRBD2 may be the D gene (5 bases each). The V end was cut by 1 base, the J end by 7 bases, with 26 bases between. CDR3 length: 18 residues. CDR1 is SGHVS, CDR2 FNYEAQ, per germline. The variable domain in full, completed from reference TRBV7-6 and TRBJ2-7, reads GAGVSQSPRYKVTKRGQDVALRCDPISGHVSLYWYRQALGQGPEFLTYFNYEAQQDKSGLPNDRFSAERPEGSISTLTIQRTEQRDSAMYRCASSLGGRELSVVNEQYFGPGTRLTVT.

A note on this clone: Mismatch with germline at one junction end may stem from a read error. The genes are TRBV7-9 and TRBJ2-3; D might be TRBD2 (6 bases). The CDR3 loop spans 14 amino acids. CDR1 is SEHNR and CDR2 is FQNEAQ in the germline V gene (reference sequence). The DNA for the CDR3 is TGTGCCAGCAGTTTAGCAGGAGCGGGAGATACGCAGTATTTT. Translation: CASSLAGAGDTQYF.

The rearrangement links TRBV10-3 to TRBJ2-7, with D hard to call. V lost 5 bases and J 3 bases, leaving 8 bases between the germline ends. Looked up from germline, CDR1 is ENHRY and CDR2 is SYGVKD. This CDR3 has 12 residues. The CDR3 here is CAISSLDYEQYF. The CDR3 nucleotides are TGTGCCATCAGTAGTTTGGACTACGAGCAGTACTTC.